This TCR beta chain was retrieved from a study of T cell responses to AZD1222 COVID-19 vaccine. General study points: Just six AZD1222 recipients tested seropositive at baseline. Spike-specific TCR repertoires showed rising breadth and depth after two AZD1222 doses.

With respect to this clone: The antigen remains unidentified.

Clones were read by immunoSEQ multiplex PCR, and TCRdb kept only the in-frame ones, dropping some. This table holds more than 85,000 clones, less than 85% found once. The sequence came from an adult who received the AZD1222 COVID-19 vaccine. Sequenced here: peripheral blood, sampled 28 days after the second AZD1222 dose.

The CDR3 protein is CASLRTGDAEAFF. The DNA for the CDR3 is TGTGCCAGCTTACGGACAGGGGACGCTGAAGCTTTCTTT. The rearrangement links TRBV18 to TRBJ1-1; 9 nucleotides agree with TRBD1. The CDR3 consists of 13 residues. Germline assignment: CDR1 KGHSH and CDR2 LQKENI. With V trimmed by 7 bases and J by 6 bases, 6 bases remained unmatched.